Listed here is a single T cell receptor (beta chain). This clone was seen once. Its antigen is currently not known. The sample holds no much larger clone one base away, and base qualities are not on file. The source of the sample is a study of blood T cell repertoires in COVID-19 (dated by TCRdb to the early 2020s). Concerning the study at large: Collaborator samples came from the United States, Italy and Spain and covered acute and convalescent phases of COVID-19. The prospective study material was composed of cDNA or gDNA derived from T cells, B-cell-depleted T cells, or PBMCs. The dataset comprised deeply sampled blood TCRbeta repertoires from subjects exposed to, actively infected with, or recovered from COVID-19. The repertoires were released in a freely available public database intended as a resource for research on the immune response to SARS-CoV-2. The samples were drawn from the first 160 participants of the ongoing ImmuneRACE study and from 1,254 subjects provided by 6 global collaborators. A de-identified subject ID, COVID-19 status, age in years and sex were almost always included in the sample metadata. Where available, HLA class I and class II types were obtained from metadata supplied by the sample provider rather than from assay-based typing. Overall study outcomes, separate from this receptor: Clinical and demographic metadata were provided uncurated, with the amount varying by source and participant.

The immunoSEQ Assay, a bias-controlled multiplex PCR, was used to amplify TCRbeta CDR3 regions from genomic DNA. Under the source paper's analysis protocol: The number of nucleated cells in each sample was estimated by amplification of reference gene primers within the assay. To quantify the absolute abundance of each unique TCRbeta CDR3 rearrangement, sequence reads were collapsed and filtered. Productive Simpson clonality was computed per sample as the square root of Simpson's diversity index over productive rearrangements. What TCRdb holds here is the immuneACCESS table cut down to in-frame rearrangements. Part of the clones is not present; checked against another copy, under half of the missing clones reflect an unresolved V gene, and the others are unexplained. Clonal size and the V and J genes are those of that table, whereas D and trimming came from the DNA. The sample records roughly 150,000 clones, 87% of which are singletons. The biggest ten clones account for less than 5% of the sample.

Participants in the prospective study were enrolled through a virtual design, were aged about 18 to 89 years, and lived in about 25 United States geographic areas. In the prospective study, participants were assigned to cohorts based on the clinical history participants reported in a screening survey and a study questionnaire. Exposed participants were defined as having been in contact with someone with a PCR-confirmed or clinician-diagnosed COVID-19 case within 2 weeks of study entry. Each participant in the prospective study had whole blood, serum and a nasopharyngeal or oropharyngeal swab collected by mobile phlebotomists. Over a 2-month period, participants in the prospective study had the option of providing additional blood draws and questionnaires. Prospective study blood samples were shipped either frozen or at room temperature before DNA extraction. From the cysteine up to the phenylalanine, the CDR3 has a length of 12 residues. This entry keeps only the CDR3 DNA: 36 bases, framed from base 1. After removal of 4 bases from V and 10 bases from J, the junction retains 7 bases not matched to a gene. In the germline V gene (reference sequence), CDR1 corresponds to SGHNT and CDR2 to YYREEE.

The source is a woman in her forties who had been exposed to COVID-19. The rearrangement combines TRBV5-4 with TRBJ1-2; 7 middle bases align to TRBD1. The sequenced sample was PBMCs or T cells enriched from blood (not recorded which). The CDR3 protein: CASSLTGVLYTF. The DNA is as follows: TGTGCCAGCAGCCTAACAGGGGTTCTCTACACCTTC.